This passage covers 3 T cell receptor beta chains from one sample sequenced in a study of OX40 agonist ivuxolimab in advanced cancers. This table comes from immunoSEQ multiplex PCR, and its TCRdb copy is limited to in-frame clones, with some not included. The sample records over 60,000 clones, approximately 92% being singletons. Sequences were derived from CD4+ or CD8+ T cells sorted from blood, sampled in a trial of the OX40 agonist ivuxolimab. The receptors derive from an adult with an advanced solid tumor such as melanoma, head and neck, liver or kidney cancer.

CDR3: CASSDVGNNSPLHF. CDR3 DNA sequence: TGTGCCAGCAGTGACGTGGGAAATAATTCACCCCTCCACTTT. The chain employs TRBV9 and TRBJ1-6; no reliable D call. From germline, CDR1 is SGDLS and CDR2 YYNGEE. The CDR3 is made up of 14 amino acids. Trimming took 5 bases from V and 5 from J, leaving 11 bases between them.

The rearrangement joins TRBV5-1 to TRBJ2-5; TRBD1 aligns across 7 bases. Trimming cost V 5 bases and J 1 base; bases outside gene matches: 8. Looked up from germline, CDR1 is SGHRS and CDR2 is YFSETQ. This CDR3 contains 15 residues. The CDR3 region is CASSSDRVGQETQYF. DNA of the CDR3: TGCGCCAGCAGTTCAGACAGGGTCGGCCAAGAGACCCAGTACTTC.

The chain carries TRBV6-5 and TRBJ2-5, with 9 positions matching TRBD1. The CDR3 sequence is 13 residues long. Germline CDR1 is MNHEY and CDR2 is SVGAGI. V shed 6 bases, J shed 2 bases, and the junction held 1 base outside the gene matches. The CDR3 DNA sequence: TGTGCCAGCAGAGGGACAGGGCAAGAGACCCAGTACTTC. This sequence encodes CASRGTGQETQYF.